This T cell receptor (beta chain) is drawn from a study of CD8 T cells in Susac syndrome. Germline V gene lookup returns CDR1 MNHEY and CDR2 SVGEGT. V lost 5 bases and J 3 bases, leaving 28 bases between the germline ends. The CDR3 length is 19 residues. Random hexamers were used to reverse transcribe the RNA input (about 0.5 to 1 ug). TCRdb re-called the immunoSEQ multiplex PCR reads through MiXCR, storing one row per CDR3 protein. This table holds hundreds of thousands of distinct CDR3 sequences, 70% to 90% found once. The sequencing input was CD8+ T cells from PBMCs. V is TRBV6-2 or TRBV6-3 and J is TRBJ1-1; D is possibly TRBD1 (5 bases). The source is a human donor with multiple sclerosis. The CDR3 bases are TGTGCCAGCAGTCCCGGGGCTCGCGACATCTGGTCGAAGGACACTGAAGCTTTCTTT. Residues: CASSPGARDIWSKDTEAFF.